Here is one T cell receptor (beta chain) with its context. Its antigen remains unknown. CDR3 length equals 14 residues. The germline V gene has CDR1 LNHDA and CDR2 SQIVND (reference sequence). J gave up 0 bases and V 8 bases, and 4 bases lay outside the gene matches. This entry comes from a study of vaccination and CD4 T cells after COVID-19. Treatment meaning: approximately nine-day PBMC culture with coronavirus spike peptide pools or control peptides (ViraFEST assay). The Oncomine TCR Beta short-read assay generated sequence data from the DNA of cultured CD4+ T cells. TCRdb independently ran MiXCR on the PCR reads; one entry per CDR3 protein. Found here are 9,500 to 10,000 distinct CDR3 sequences, under 75% of them singletons; the top ten hold about 39%.

The J gene is TRBJ1-3, the V gene TRBV19; 7 bases agree with TRBD1. This receptor was identified in a human donor who had recovered from COVID-19. The source material was CD4+ T cells from blood, cultured in vitro. CDR3 sequence reads: CASSTGLSGNTIYF. CDR3 sequence (DNA): TGTGCCAGTTCGACAGGGCTCTCTGGAAACACCATATATTTT.